A selection of T cell receptor beta chains follows, all from one sample in a study of blood T cell repertoires in COVID-19. Assay: immunoSEQ multiplex PCR; the TCRdb copy retains only in-frame clones and omits some. This repertoire shows approximately 64,000 clones, approximately 85% found once; its top ten account for 40% to 55%. The sample taken for sequencing was peripheral blood. Receptors originate from a woman aged 60-70 years with COVID-19, enrolled during active disease. Each CDR3 is given with its conserved first and last residue. D genes are given only for firm matches. Size is omitted from some rows. Given values are once, few, many or a class for expanded clones.

TRBV6-6,14,-,TRBJ2-7,-,CASSYSEGRNEQYF,TGTGCCAGCAGTTACTCGGAGGGGAGGAACGAGCAGTACTTC
TRBV4-3,16,once,TRBJ1-6,-,CASSQARGTGHSPLHF,TGCGCCAGCAGCCAAGCGCGCGGGACGGGTCATTCACCCCTCCACTTT
TRBV29-1,16,once,TRBJ2-7,TRBD1,CSVEGPGTGGTYEQYF,TGCAGCGTTGAAGGCCCCGGGACAGGAGGCACCTACGAGCAGTACTTC
TRBV9,14,-,TRBJ1-1,-,CASSVGGGGLEAFF,TGTGCCAGCAGCGTAGGCGGGGGAGGCCTTGAAGCTTTCTTT
TRBV7-6,15,-,TRBJ2-3,TRBD1,CASSFDRVFPDTQYF,TGTGCCAGCAGCTTTGACAGGGTTTTCCCAGATACGCAGTATTTT
TRBV25-1,13,once,TRBJ2-3,-,CASRRQETDTQYF,TGTGCCAGCAGGAGACAGGAGACAGATACGCAGTATTTT
TRBV24-1,15,-,TRBJ2-1,-,CATSDFPGDGNEQFF,TGTGCCACCAGTGATTTTCCAGGGGATGGCAATGAGCAGTTCTTC
TRBV6-5,15,-,TRBJ1-5,TRBD1,CAAGQGPYSNQPQHF,TGTGCCGCGGGACAGGGACCTTATAGCAATCAGCCCCAGCATTTT
TRBV2,15,-,TRBJ2-3,-,CASRDWRSSTDTQYF,TGTGCCAGCAGGGATTGGCGGAGTAGCACAGATACGCAGTATTTT
TRBV18,14,-,TRBJ2-7,TRBD1,CASSLQGDRVEQYF,TGTGCCAGCTCACTGCAGGGTGACAGGGTCGAGCAGTACTTC
TRBV6-5,15,-,TRBJ1-2,TRBD1,CASSTGQAPNYGYTF,TGTGCCAGCAGCACCGGACAGGCCCCTAACTATGGCTACACCTTC
TRBV19,15,-,TRBJ2-1,TRBD2,CASSIKLAGLNEQFF,TGTGCCAGTAGTATAAAGCTAGCGGGGTTGAATGAGCAGTTCTTC
TRBV30,13,once,TRBJ1-2,TRBD1,CAWRGDSNYGYTF,TGTGCCTGGAGAGGGGACAGTAACTATGGCTACACCTTC
TRBV10-3,14,-,TRBJ2-1,TRBD1,CAIRQGGANNEQFF,TGTGCCATCAGACAGGGGGGAGCAAACAATGAGCAGTTCTTC
TRBV18,15,-,TRBJ1-4,TRBD1,CASSPFDRGGEKLFF,TGTGCCAGCTCACCATTCGACAGGGGAGGTGAAAAACTGTTTTTT
TRBV30,15,-,TRBJ1-2,-,CAWGSKGLAFYGYTF,TGTGCCTGGGGTTCGAAAGGGCTAGCTTTCTATGGCTACACCTTC
TRBV29-1,15,-,TRBJ2-7,TRBD1,CSVTTGTGGSYEQYF,TGCAGCGTAACAACCGGGACAGGGGGTTCCTACGAGCAGTACTTC
TRBV7-2,13,-,TRBJ1-2,-,CASSFYAGDGYTF,TGTGCCAGCAGCTTTTATGCAGGGGATGGCTACACCTTC
TRBV6-5,14,-,TRBJ1-4,-,CASSNSATNEKLFF,TGTGCCAGCAGCAACAGTGCAACTAATGAAAAACTGTTTTTT
TRBV24-1,13,-,TRBJ2-7,-,CATSDPDSSEQYF,TGTGCCACCAGTGACCCAGACAGCTCCGAGCAGTACTTC
TRBV9,14,-,TRBJ1-1,-,CASSVDRGNTEAFF,TGTGCCAGCAGCGTAGATCGGGGGAACACTGAAGCTTTCTTT
TRBV19,14,-,TRBJ2-4,-,CASSIIQGGNIQYF,TGTGCCAGTAGTATAATCCAGGGAGGCAACATTCAGTACTTC
TRBV7-8,14,many,TRBJ1-5,-,CASSLEGHLSTQHF,TGTGCCAGCAGCTTAGAGGGACATCTCTCGACCCAGCATTTT
TRBV29-1,15,-,TRBJ2-1,TRBD1,CSVDEGAGSYNEQFF,TGCAGCGTTGACGAGGGGGCTGGATCCTACAATGAGCAGTTCTTC
TRBV4-2,13,few,TRBJ1-3,-,CASSQAGGNTIYF,TGTGCCAGCAGCCAAGCGGGAGGAAACACCATATATTTT
TRBV25-1,12,-,TRBJ1-2,-,CASSSSGYGYTF,TGTGCCAGCAGTTCCTCAGGCTATGGCTACACCTTC
TRBV25-1,14,-,TRBJ2-1,-,CASSGPGHHNEQFF,TGTGCCAGCAGCGGGCCGGGACACCACAATGAGCAGTTCTTC
TRBV5-1,15,-,TRBJ2-1,-,CASSDTGDSYNEQFF,TGCGCCAGCAGCGACACGGGAGACTCCTACAATGAGCAGTTCTTC
TRBV2,13,-,TRBJ1-2,-,CASKIASRGGYTF,TGTGCCAGCAAGATTGCATCCAGAGGTGGCTACACCTTC
TRBV7-9,13,-,TRBJ1-1,-,CASSLEANTEAFF,TGTGCCAGCAGCTTGGAGGCGAACACTGAAGCTTTCTTT
TRBV13,17,-,TRBJ2-1,-,CASSLEGWTSADNEQFF,TGTGCCAGCAGCTTAGAGGGGTGGACCTCGGCGGACAATGAGCAGTTCTTC
TRBV6-2/TRBV6-3,14,-,TRBJ1-5,-,CASSYGAEHQPQHF,TGTGCCAGCAGTTACGGGGCGGAACATCAGCCCCAGCATTTT
TRBV11-2,15,-,TRBJ2-7,-,CASSAPRRAYYEQYF,TGTGCCAGCAGCGCCCCGAGGCGGGCTTACTACGAGCAGTACTTC
TRBV3-1/TRBV3-2,16,-,TRBJ2-3,TRBD2,CASSQLLAGGQDTQYF,TGTGCCAGCAGCCAACTCCTAGCGGGGGGGCAAGATACGCAGTATTTT
TRBV27,14,-,TRBJ2-1,TRBD1,CASSLWDRGNEQFF,TGTGCCAGCAGTTTATGGGACAGAGGGAATGAGCAGTTCTTC
TRBV18,14,-,TRBJ1-1,TRBD1,CASSPDRVRTEAFF,TGTGCCAGCTCACCAGACAGGGTTCGGACTGAAGCTTTCTTT
TRBV3-1/TRBV3-2,15,-,TRBJ2-3,-,CASSQDSYYTDTQYF,TGTGCCAGCAGCCAAGATTCCTATTACACAGATACGCAGTATTTT
TRBV2,18,-,TRBJ1-5,TRBD1,CASSELRTGGEGNQPQHF,TGTGCCAGCAGTGAACTCCGGACAGGGGGCGAGGGCAATCAGCCCCAGCATTTT
TRBV9,14,-,TRBJ1-5,TRBD1,CASSSEGARQPQHF,TGTGCCAGCAGCTCAGAGGGGGCGCGTCAGCCCCAGCATTTT
TRBV19,12,once,TRBJ2-3,TRBD2,CASSLAGDTQYF,TGTGCCAGTAGTTTAGCGGGAGATACGCAGTATTTT
TRBV6-5,14,few,TRBJ2-1,TRBD2,CASSRREAYNEQFF,TGTGCCAGCTCTCGGCGGGAGGCATACAATGAGCAGTTCTTC
TRBV6-1,15,-,TRBJ2-3,TRBD1,CASSERQGRTDTQYF,TGTGCCAGCAGTGAAAGACAGGGGAGAACAGATACGCAGTATTTT